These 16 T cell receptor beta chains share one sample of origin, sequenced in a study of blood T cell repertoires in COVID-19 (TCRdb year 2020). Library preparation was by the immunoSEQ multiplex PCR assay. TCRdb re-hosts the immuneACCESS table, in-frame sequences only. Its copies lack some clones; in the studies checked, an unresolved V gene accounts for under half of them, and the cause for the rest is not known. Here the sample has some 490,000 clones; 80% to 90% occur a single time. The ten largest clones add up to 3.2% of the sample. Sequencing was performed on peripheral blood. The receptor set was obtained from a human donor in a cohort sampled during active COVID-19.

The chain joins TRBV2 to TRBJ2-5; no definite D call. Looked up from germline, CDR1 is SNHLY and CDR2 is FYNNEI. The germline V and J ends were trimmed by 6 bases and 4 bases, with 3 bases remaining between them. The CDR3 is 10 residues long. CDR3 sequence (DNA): TGTGCCAGCAGCCTAGAGACCCAGTACTTC. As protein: CASSLETQYF.

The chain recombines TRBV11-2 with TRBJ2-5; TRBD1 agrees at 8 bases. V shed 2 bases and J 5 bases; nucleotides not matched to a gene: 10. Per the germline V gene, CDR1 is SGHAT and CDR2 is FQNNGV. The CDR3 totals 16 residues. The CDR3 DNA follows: TGTGCCAGCAGCTTATCCACGGGGACAGGCGGCGAGACCCAGTACTTC. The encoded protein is CASSLSTGTGGETQYF.

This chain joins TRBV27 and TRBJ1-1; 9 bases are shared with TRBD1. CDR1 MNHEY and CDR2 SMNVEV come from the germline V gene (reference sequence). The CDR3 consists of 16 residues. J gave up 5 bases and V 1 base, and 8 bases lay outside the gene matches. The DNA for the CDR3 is TGTGCCAGCAGTTTATTTTTGGTAGACAGGGGGACTGAAGCTTTCTTT. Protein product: CASSLFLVDRGTEAFF.

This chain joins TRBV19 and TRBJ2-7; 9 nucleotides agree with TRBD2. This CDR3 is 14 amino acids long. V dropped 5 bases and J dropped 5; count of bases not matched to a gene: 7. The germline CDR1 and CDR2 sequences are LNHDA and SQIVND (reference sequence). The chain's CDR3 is CASSAGLAADEQYF. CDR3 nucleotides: TGTGCCAGTAGTGCGGGACTAGCCGCCGACGAGCAGTACTTC.

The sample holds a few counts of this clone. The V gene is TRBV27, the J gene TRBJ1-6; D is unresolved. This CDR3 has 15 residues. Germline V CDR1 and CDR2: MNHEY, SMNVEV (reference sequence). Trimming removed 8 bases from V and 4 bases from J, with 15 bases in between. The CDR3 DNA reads TGTGCCAGCTCTACCATAACGCCGTATAATTCACCCCTCCACTTT. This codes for CASSTITPYNSPLHF.

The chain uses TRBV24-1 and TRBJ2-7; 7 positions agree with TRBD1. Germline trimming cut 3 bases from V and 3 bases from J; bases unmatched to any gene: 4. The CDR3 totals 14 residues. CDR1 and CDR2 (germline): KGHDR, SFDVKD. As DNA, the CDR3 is TGTGCCACCAGTGATCGAACAGGGGTCTACGAGCAGTACTTC. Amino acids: CATSDRTGVYEQYF.

CDR3 protein: CASSLGQGGGNGNTIYF. In DNA form, the CDR3 reads TGCGCCAGCAGCTTGGGACAGGGAGGAGGCAATGGAAACACCATATATTTT. This chain joins TRBV5-1 and TRBJ1-3; 7 bases match TRBD1. Per the germline V gene, CDR1 is SGHRS and CDR2 is YFSETQ. This CDR3 spans 17 amino acids. The J segment lost 3 bases and the V segment lost 0 bases, leaving 9 bases of the junction unmatched.

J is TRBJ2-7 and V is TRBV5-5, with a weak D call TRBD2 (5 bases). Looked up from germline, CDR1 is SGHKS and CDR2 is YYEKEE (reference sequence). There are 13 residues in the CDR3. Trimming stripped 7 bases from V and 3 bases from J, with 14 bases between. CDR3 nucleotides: TGTGCCAGCGGCCGGACTGCTAGCTACGAGCAGTACTTC. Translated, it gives CASGRTASYEQYF.

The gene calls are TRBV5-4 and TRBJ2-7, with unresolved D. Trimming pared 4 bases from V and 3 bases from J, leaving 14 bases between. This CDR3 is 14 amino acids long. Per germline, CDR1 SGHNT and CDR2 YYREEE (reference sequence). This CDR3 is CASSIDLVGYEQYF. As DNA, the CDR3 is TGTGCCAGCAGCATCGACTTGGTGGGCTACGAGCAGTACTTC.

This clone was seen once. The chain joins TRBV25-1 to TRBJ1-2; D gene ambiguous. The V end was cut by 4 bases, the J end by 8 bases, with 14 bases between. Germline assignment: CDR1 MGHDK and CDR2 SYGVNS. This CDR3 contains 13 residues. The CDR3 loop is CASSVREARGYTF. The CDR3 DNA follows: TGTGCCAGCAGTGTCCGGGAGGCCCGGGGCTACACCTTC.

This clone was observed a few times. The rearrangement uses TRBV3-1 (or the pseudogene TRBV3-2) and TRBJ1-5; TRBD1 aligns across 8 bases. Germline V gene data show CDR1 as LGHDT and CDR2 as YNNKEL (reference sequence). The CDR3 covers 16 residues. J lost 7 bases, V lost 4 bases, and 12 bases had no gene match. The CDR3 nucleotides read TGTGCCAGCAGCCCTAGTAGGACAGGGAGGCAACAGCCCCAGCATTTT. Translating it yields CASSPSRTGRQQPQHF.

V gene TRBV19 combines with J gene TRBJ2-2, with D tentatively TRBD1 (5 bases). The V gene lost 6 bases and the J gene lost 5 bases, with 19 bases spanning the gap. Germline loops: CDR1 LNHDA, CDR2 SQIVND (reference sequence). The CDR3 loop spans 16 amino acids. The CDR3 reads CASSIGPGRVTGELFF. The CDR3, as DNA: TGTGCCAGTAGCATCGGACCGGGCAGGGTAACCGGGGAGCTGTTTTTT.

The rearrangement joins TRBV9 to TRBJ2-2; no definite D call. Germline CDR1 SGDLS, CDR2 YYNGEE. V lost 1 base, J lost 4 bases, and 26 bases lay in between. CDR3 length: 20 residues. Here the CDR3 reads CASSVSYQRVPLPGTGELFF. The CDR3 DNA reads TGTGCCAGCAGCGTATCGTACCAGCGAGTCCCTCTACCGGGCACCGGGGAGCTGTTTTTT.

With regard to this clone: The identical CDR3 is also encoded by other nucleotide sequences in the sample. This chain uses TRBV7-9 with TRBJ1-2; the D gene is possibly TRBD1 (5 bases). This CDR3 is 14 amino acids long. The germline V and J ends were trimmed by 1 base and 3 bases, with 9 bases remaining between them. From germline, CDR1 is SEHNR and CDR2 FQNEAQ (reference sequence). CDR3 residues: CASSLGQGDYGYTF. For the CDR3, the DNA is TGTGCCAGCAGCTTAGGGCAGGGTGACTATGGCTACACCTTC.

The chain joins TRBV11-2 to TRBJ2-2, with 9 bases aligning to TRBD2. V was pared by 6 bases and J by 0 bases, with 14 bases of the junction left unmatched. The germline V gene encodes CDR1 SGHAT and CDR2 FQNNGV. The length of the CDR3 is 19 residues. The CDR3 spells CASRRRRGGSTANTGELFF. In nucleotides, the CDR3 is TGTGCCAGCAGGCGAAGGCGGGGGGGCTCGACCGCGAACACCGGGGAGCTGTTTTTT.

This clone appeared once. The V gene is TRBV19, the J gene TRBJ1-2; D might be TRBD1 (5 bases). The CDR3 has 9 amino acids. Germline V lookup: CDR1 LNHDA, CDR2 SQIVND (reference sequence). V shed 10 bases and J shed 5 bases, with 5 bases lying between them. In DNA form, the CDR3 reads TGTGCCACAGGGTATGGCTACACCTTC. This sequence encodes CATGYGYTF.